The sequence of this TCR beta chain was determined in a study of T-cell reconstitution after alpha-beta-depleted transplantation in children (dated by TCRdb to about 2016). With respect to the entire study: Using TCR repertoire profiling, the study quantitatively followed how T-cell immune reconstitution unfolded in children after TCRalphabeta/CD19-depleted allogeneic hematopoietic cell transplantation.

Library preparation used PCR. Instrument on record: Illumina HiSeq 2500. TCR libraries were prepared with molecular barcoding, using unique molecular identifiers to normalize TCRbeta repertoire quantification. The public sequencing data were trimmed at Q25 with fastp and processed into clonotypes with MiXCR by TCRdb, which kept only in-frame beta chains. Here each entry gathers all rows of one CDR3 protein and keeps the most common genes and DNA. The sample records approximately 510,000 distinct CDR3 sequences, 15% to 20% of which are singletons. The biggest ten clones account for 3.3% of the sample. Comments on this clonotype: Its antigen remains undetermined. Per-base qualities were not stored, and no clone one base away is much larger.

In the germline V gene, CDR1 corresponds to SGHTA and CDR2 to FQGTGA. Here V drops 4 bases and J drops 1 base, and the junction holds 5 bases not matched to any gene. Including the terminal cysteine and phenylalanine, the CDR3 comprises 15 residues. Kept here is only the CDR3 DNA, which spans 45 bases and is read in frame from base 1. The sequence came from a human donor who donated a stem cell graft to a child with acute lymphoblastic leukemia. The specimen was PBMCs from the stem cell graft donor, collected from the stem cell graft. The chain is assembled from TRBV7-3 and TRBJ2-3; 7 middle bases align to TRBD2. The DNA sequence reads TGTGCCAGCAGCTGGGGGGGAGGGGGCACAGATACGCAGTATTTT. It specifies CASSWGGGGTDTQYF.